This record looks at one T cell receptor beta chain sequence and its context. This clone was counted a few times. Its cognate antigen has yet to be identified. Base quality data are lacking; no much larger clone is found one base away. The sample comes from a study of cytomegalovirus exposure and HLA in healthy donors (TCRdb year 2017). In terms of the full investigation: An earlier analysis of some 600 of the donors reported 276 Gb of sequence data and 117 million unique TCR beta sequences obtained from about 180 million T cells. Roughly 310 gigabases of sequencing data and 70 million to 100 million unique TCR sequences were included in an early release covering about 700 HLA-typed donors. HLA typing included class I and class II loci at four-digit resolution. The later analysis used no new phenotypic data to find candidate immune exposures, relying instead on TCR beta sequences and their occurrence across donors. A later analysis re-examined previously published TCR beta repertoires from about 670 donors and added high-resolution HLA genotyping to investigate patterns of TCR occurrence. Among the approximately 400 genotyped donors, roughly 80% belonged to the genetic ancestry cluster associated with self-reported Caucasian donors. The study aimed to test whether signatures of past pathogen exposure could be identified by cataloging public T cell receptors. Among some 400 genotyped donors of the cohort, an average of approximately 240,000 unique TCR beta nucleotide sequences was sequenced per donor, of which about 19% were non-productive. An earlier analysis of nearly 600 of the donors applied high-throughput TCR beta sequencing to assess whether each TCR beta V gene segment acted as functional or pseudogenic. A handful of DR-DQ haplotypes were treated as single units for association and clustering because of strong linkage in the cohort. Using immunosequencing, the study profiled T cell repertoires from 550 to 750 subjects and related those repertoires to cytomegalovirus serostatus. The number of donors typed differed by locus, with 629-630 for A, B, C, DRB1 and DQB1, more than 500 for DQA1, approximately 580 for DPA1, and over 400 for DPB1. Genome-wide SNP genotypes for about 60% of the 666 donors were used in a later genetic analysis, which treated that subset as a discovery cohort. To predict cytomegalovirus infection status, the study combined high-throughput TCR immunosequencing, statistical association of individual TCRs with disease status, and machine learning. Besides the first cohort of under 700 subjects, a separate validation cohort made up of 95 to 150 different subjects was used. All discovery cohort repertoires had been generated using a single sequencing platform. Donor age, sex, ethnicity and CMV serostatus were collected together with the repertoire data.

The CDR3 starts with the cysteine, ends with the phenylalanine, and has 13 residues. Kept here is only the CDR3 DNA, which spans 39 bases and is read in frame from base 1. The germline V gene gives CDR1 as SGHTA and CDR2 as FQGTGA. A distance of 6 bases separates the germline ends of V and J, which lose 1 base and 3 bases respectively. The cohort comprised around 690 healthy bone marrow donors. At the time of sampling, all cohort members were nominally healthy, though unrecorded immune exposures were likely present. The donor tested CMV seronegative and was one of the 352 seronegative cohort members. A peripheral blood sample was provided by each donor, and peripheral blood mononuclear cells were used for TCR beta sequencing. Genomic DNA extraction from the blood cell samples was performed with the Qiagen DNeasy Blood Extraction Kit. Findings and caveats that apply to the study as a whole: Linkage disequilibrium might explain the correlated functional status among segregating V segments, but an unknown experimental factor could not be ruled out. Over 15 rarely observed V segments, including chromosome 9 orphons, were excluded from the earlier analysis of almost 600 of the donors because counts were too low. For the cohort, immune exposure information was limited to CMV serostatus. A later analysis associated 15,000 or so TCR beta sequences with specific HLA alleles at a false discovery rate of 0.05. A later genetic analysis reported fewer N-insertions in productive TCRs among donors in an Asian-associated ancestry cluster than the approximately 670-donor mean. In a later analysis, the rate of TCR association differed among HLA loci, with DRB1 alleles having the most associated TCRs and HLA-C alleles having the fewest. In vitro tests confirmed that three of the cytomegalovirus-associated TCR beta chains recognize cytomegalovirus antigens. The presence/absence analyses assumed that sequencing depth was roughly uniform across donors, and that assumption may not be true. According to the authors, the approach could potentially be generalized to other disease states and immunological phenotypes. Because some donors lacked HLA typing at each locus, the association tests relied only on the typed subset. Strong co-occurrence of HLA alleles, especially DR and DQ, made assigning TCR associations to individual alleles difficult. According to a later analysis, parvovirus B19, influenza, CMV and Epstein-Barr virus appeared linked to several top co-occurrence clusters. V-gene and J-gene trimming of TCR beta chains was associated with a missense DCLRE1C variant in a later genetic analysis, and the association was replicated in an independent cohort. A later analysis found that HLA-associated TCR beta chains were more clonally expanded and had lower generation probabilities than equally common non-associated chains. Cytomegalovirus status was reported to be diagnosed by the classifier with high specificity and sensitivity in both the original and validation cohorts. This cohort had only TCR beta chains sequenced, and the lack of alpha or paired-chain data limited which features could be detected. In an earlier analysis of some 500 of the donors, most TCR beta V segments were observed in productive rearrangements about 87% or about 30% of the time, broadly matching IMGT annotations. A cluster of highly shared sequence variants was judged likely to represent a technical artifact of the sequencing pipeline. Most TCR sequences were seen in very few donors, while some public TCRs were found in many individuals. The study gave a list of 150 to 200 TCR beta chains associated with cytomegalovirus. According to a later analysis, most CMV-associated TCR beta chains appeared to be HLA-restricted, and the HLA associations seemed to be driven largely by CMV exposure. A further reported finding was that TCR beta sequences accurately predicted the HLA-A and HLA-B alleles for most subjects in the first cohort. Some IMGT-functional V segments, including TRBV6-2 and TRBV6-3, could not be distinguished by the 87-base-pair reads and were therefore excluded.

The library was generated by the immunoSEQ multiplex PCR assay. A mixture of 60 forward primers for TCR Vbeta segments and 13 reverse primers for TCR Jbeta segments was used in the multiplex PCR. The CDR3 region of rearranged TCR beta genes was amplified from genomic DNA with a multiplex PCR assay. The Illumina HiSeq System was used to sequence the amplified TCR beta libraries as 87-base-pair reads. In the original analysis: A later analysis counted 75 million to 100 million unique TCR beta chains across the 666 repertoires, and roughly 10 million of these chains were shared by at least two donors. Raw reads were error-corrected and collapsed into unique sequences by a nearest-neighbor algorithm in which closely related sequences were merged to remove PCR and sequencing errors. To assign V, D and J gene segments, CDR3 sequences were aligned to IMGT reference sequences. For a sequence to be retained, a match of at least six nucleotides was required to both a V gene segment and a J gene segment. A rearrangement was called productive if the CDR3 had no stop codons and remained in frame with V and J, and every other rearrangement was called non-productive. Following IMGT convention, CDR3 was defined as the stretch from the second conserved V-encoded cysteine to the conserved J-encoded phenylalanine. The earlier analysis of 587 of the donors excluded any sequence lacking an unambiguous match to a single V gene segment. An earlier analysis of approximately 590 of the donors called V segments functional above 56.7% productive rearrangements and segregating when the between-donor standard deviation exceeded 5%. A statistical classification framework was built to diagnose cytomegalovirus status from the catalog of TCR beta chain sequences. In a later analysis, TCR nucleotide sequences were compared against IMGT/GENE-DB human TR gene sequences so that V and J genes could be assigned. The TCRdist pipeline was used in a later analysis to assign CDR3 sequences and most-parsimonious VDJ recombination scenarios. In a later analysis, every TCR beta chain was defined by the combination of its CDR3 amino acid sequence and its V-gene family, and reads without a unique V-gene family were dropped. In a later analysis, approximately 590 highly shared, low-generation-probability nucleotide sequences were removed to address suspected cross-contamination and a sequencing artifact. A later analysis calculated a clonal expansion index for each public chain from normalized within-repertoire ranks of inferred template counts. In a later analysis, generation probabilities were computed with a VDJ recombination model fitted to out-of-frame rearrangements, and the resulting probabilities were checked against IGoR. In a later analysis, hypergeometric tests were used to score TCR-TCR, TCR-HLA and TCR-CMV co-occurrence, with a repertoire-size bias correction applied to TCR pairs. In a later analysis, false discovery rates were estimated by permuting HLA or CMV assignments 20 times. In a later analysis, co-occurring TCRs were grouped using DBSCAN, and TCRdist sequence similarity was added for clustering within HLA-allele-positive subsets. Co-occurrence clustering excluded repertoires with fewer than 30,000 or more than 120,000 public chains, plus five with anomalous nucleotide sharing. In TCRdb, the immuneACCESS table is reduced to in-frame sequences with V and J assigned. These tables do not hold every clone; where another copy was compared, an unresolved V gene accounts for under half, and the others remain unexplained. The DNA was the basis for D and trimming; V, J and clone size are from that table. Present in this sample are about 140,000 clones, approximately 80% of which were seen just once. The ten largest make up over 2% of the sample.

This receptor was taken from a man aged 30 to 39 in good health and CMV-seronegative. The sample consisted of PBMCs. In this chain, TRBV7-3 is recombined with TRBJ2-5, and TRBD2 may be the D gene, going by 5 matching bases. The CDR3 is CASSLIGEETQYF. In nucleotides, the sequence is TGTGCCAGCAGCTTAATCGGGGAAGAGACCCAGTACTTC.